This TCR beta chain was identified during a study of blood T cell repertoires in COVID-19 (dated by TCRdb to about 2020). Describing the broader study: The collaborator samples originated in the United States, Italy and Spain and spanned the acute and convalescent phases of COVID-19. The repertoires were released in a freely available public database intended as a resource for research on the immune response to SARS-CoV-2. The sample metadata nearly always contained a de-identified subject ID, COVID-19 status, age in years and sex. The dataset comprised deeply sampled blood TCRbeta repertoires from subjects exposed to, actively infected with, or recovered from COVID-19. The material from the prospective study consisted of cDNA or gDNA derived from T cells, B-cell-depleted T cells, or PBMCs. The samples were drawn from the first 160 participants of the ongoing ImmuneRACE study and from roughly 1,300 subjects provided by 6 global collaborators. Where available, HLA class I and class II types were obtained from metadata supplied by the sample provider rather than from assay-based typing.

TCRbeta CDR3 regions were amplified from genomic DNA using the immunoSEQ Assay, a bias-controlled multiplex PCR. The published analysis was carried out like this. The number of nucleated cells in each sample was estimated by amplification of reference gene primers within the assay. To quantify the absolute abundance of each unique TCRbeta CDR3 rearrangement, sequence reads were collapsed and filtered. Productive Simpson clonality was computed per sample as the square root of Simpson's diversity index over productive rearrangements. TCRdb limited this immuneACCESS table to in-frame rearrangements with V and J called. A share of clones is missing; checked studies link under half to unresolved V genes, and the rest is unexplained. That table furnishes V, J and clone size, whereas the DNA furnished D and trimming. Counted in this sample were some 350,000 clones; 88% of them appeared once. Together, the top ten hold less than 6.5% of the sample.

General findings and caveats noted by the study authors: The quantity of clinical and demographic metadata differed by source and by participant and was supplied without curation.

Participants in the prospective study were enrolled through a virtual design, were aged roughly 18 to 100 years, and lived in 24 United States geographic areas. In the prospective study, participants were assigned to cohorts based on the clinical history participants reported in a screening survey and a study questionnaire. For ImmuneRACE Cohort 3, a participant was defined as recovered based on two consecutive negative NP/OP PCR tests, clearance by a healthcare professional, or resolution of symptoms. Mobile phlebotomists in the prospective study collected whole blood, serum and a nasopharyngeal or oropharyngeal swab from every participant. Participants in the prospective study had the option to provide additional blood draws and questionnaires over an approximately 2-month period. Before DNA extraction, blood samples from the prospective study were shipped at room temperature or frozen. Notes on this clone: Its recognized antigen is unknown. Within one base of it there is no much larger clone, and no base qualities were kept.

As encoded in the germline V gene, CDR1 is SNHLY while CDR2 is FYNNEI. From the cysteine up to the phenylalanine, the CDR3 has a length of 16 residues. Only the CDR3 part of the read is kept: 48 bases, read in frame from the first base. V is cut back by 5 bases and J by 1 base, with 7 bases in the junction unmatched. This sequence uses TRBV2 and TRBJ1-5; TRBD1 agrees with 8 junctional bases. The sample consisted of PBMCs or T cells enriched from blood (not recorded which). The TCR originated in a man in his thirties or forties who had recovered from COVID-19. The bases read TGTGCCAGCAGTAACCCGACAGGGGCGAGCAATCAGCCCCAGCATTTT. Its protein product is CASSNPTGASNQPQHF.